This T cell receptor (beta chain) comes out of a study of cytomegalovirus exposure and HLA in healthy donors. The PCR employed 60 Vbeta primers together with 13 Jbeta primers. Only in-frame clones appear in the TCRdb table, and some are missing; sequencing was by immunoSEQ multiplex PCR. The table has about 88,000 clones, approximately 71% seen once. V was clipped by 5 bases and J by 6 bases; unmatched bases: 6. Germline V CDR1 and CDR2: SNHLY, FYNNEI. The CDR3 covers 15 residues. This sequence joins TRBV2 and TRBJ2-1, with 11 bases matching TRBD2. The source is a woman aged 18 to 35 in good health and CMV-seropositive. Sequenced: PBMCs. The CDR3 region has the DNA TGTGCCAGCAGTTGGACTAGCGGGTTCCCCAATGAGCAGTTCTTC. It translates to CASSWTSGFPNEQFF.